The 5 T cell receptor beta chains listed next were all sequenced from one sample in a study of T-cell reconstitution after alpha-beta-depleted transplantation in children. Unique molecular identifiers were incorporated when the TCRbeta library was constructed. TCRdb analysed the PCR reads with MiXCR anew, one entry per CDR3 protein. Among about 500,000 distinct CDR3 sequences, approximately 29% were seen once, and the ten largest hold around 2.3%. The sample in question was PBMCs from the stem cell graft donor, obtained from the stem cell graft. These receptors originate from a human donor who donated a stem cell graft to a child with aplastic anemia.

The V gene is TRBV20-1, the J gene TRBJ1-1, with D perhaps TRBD1 (6 bases). The germline V gene encodes CDR1 DFQATT and CDR2 SNEGSKA (reference sequence). The CDR3 sequence is 16 residues long. Trimming removed 0 bases from V and 0 bases from J, with 14 bases in between. DNA of the CDR3: TGCAGTGCTAGAGATCCAAGCAGGGGCCTGAACACTGAAGCTTTCTTT. Translation gives CSARDPSRGLNTEAFF.

V and J are TRBV27 and TRBJ2-1; maybe TRBD1 (5 bases). Between the trimmed V and J ends, which lost 3 bases and 2 bases, there was a span of 8 bases. This CDR3 has 14 residues. Germline loops: CDR1 MNHEY, CDR2 SMNVEV (reference sequence). CDR3 region: CASSFSGPYNEQFF. Here the CDR3 DNA reads TGTGCCAGCAGTTTTTCAGGGCCCTACAATGAGCAGTTCTTC.

There are a few counts of this clonotype. The rearrangement uses TRBV6-2 or TRBV6-3 and TRBJ2-5; 9 bases agree with TRBD2. Germline assignment: CDR1 MNHEY and CDR2 SVGEGT. J lost 4 bases, V lost 6 bases, and 21 bases had no gene match. The CDR3 is 19 amino acids. The chain's CDR3 is CASRPGLRLAGTRPETQYF. The CDR3 region has the DNA TGTGCCAGCAGACCCGGATTGAGGCTAGCGGGAACCAGACCAGAGACCCAGTACTTC.

This sequence joins TRBV6-1 and TRBJ2-3; tentatively, D is TRBD2 (6 bases). The V end lost 5 bases, the J end lost 2 bases, and 14 bases lay between the germline ends. The V gene's germline CDR1 is MNHNS and CDR2 SASEGT. The CDR3 loop spans 15 amino acids. Here the CDR3 reads CASSRSSAYTDTQYF. For the CDR3, the DNA is TGTGCCAGCAGTAGATCTAGCGCCTACACAGATACGCAGTATTTT.

V and J are TRBV7-2 and TRBJ1-1, with a weak D call TRBD1 (5 bases). The V and J ends lost 4 bases and 1 base respectively, with 16 bases between them. The CDR3 runs 16 residues. The germline gives CDR1 SGHTA, CDR2 FQGNSA. The CDR3 region is CASSSPRGGWNTEAFF. In nucleotides, the CDR3 is TGTGCCAGCAGCTCCCCAAGGGGAGGTTGGAACACTGAAGCTTTCTTT.